These 20 T cell receptor beta chains came from one sample sequenced in a study of T cells in Graves' hyperthyroidism and ophthalmopathy. Researchers amplified the TCR beta CDR3 regions from RNA transcripts. HTBI primers were used for first-round RT-PCR of the TCR CDR3. One entry per CDR3 protein results from TCRdb running MiXCR on the multiplex PCR reads. The sample records some 570,000 distinct CDR3 sequences, approximately 15% being singletons. Input material: blood. These receptors were taken from a woman aged 18-29 years with Graves' ophthalmopathy.

The V call is TRBV5-1, the J call TRBJ2-5; 10 bases match TRBD2. The length of the CDR3 is 17 residues. V dropped 4 bases and J dropped 5; count of bases not matched to a gene: 14. Per germline, CDR1 SGHRS and CDR2 YFSETQ. The CDR3 region is CASSPGTSAAQWETQYF. The CDR3 coding sequence is TGCGCCAGCAGCCCAGGGACTAGCGCAGCGCAGTGGGAGACCCAGTACTTC.

A remark on this clonotype: Since a much larger clone is just one base distant, this may be a read error. The rearrangement links TRBV28 to TRBJ2-7, with D uncertain. The V end lost 6 bases, the J end lost 4 bases, and 10 bases lay between the germline ends. The CDR3 loop spans 12 amino acids. Germline V gene lookup returns CDR1 MDHEN and CDR2 SYDVKM. The DNA for the CDR3 is TGTGCCAGCAGCCGTCGGATGTACGAGCAGTACTTC. Encoded protein: CASSRRMYEQYF.

There are many counts of this clonotype. The rearrangement uses TRBV6-1 and TRBJ1-5; D remains unclear. Germline V gene data show CDR1 as MNHNS and CDR2 as SASEGT. This CDR3 comprises 14 residues. V was pared by 6 bases and J by 3 bases, with 12 bases between. Here the CDR3 DNA reads TGTGCCAGCAGCCAACACAGTCCCAATCAGCCCCAGCATTTT. It is translated as CASSQHSPNQPQHF.

The table lists this clonotype with many counts. The rearrangement joins TRBV7-9 to TRBJ2-5; D gene unclear. The CDR3 is 15 residues long. V gave up 1 base and J gave up 5 bases, with 14 bases separating them. Germline V gives CDR1 SEHNR, CDR2 FQNEAQ (reference sequence). Written as DNA, the CDR3 is TGTGCCAGCAGCTTAGTAGCTATGGGGATTGAGACCCAGTACTTC. Its protein is CASSLVAMGIETQYF.

This clonotype was seen repeatedly, ten times or more. The V call is TRBV7-9, the J call TRBJ2-5, with 8 bases that match TRBD2. The length of the CDR3 is 16 residues. In germline, CDR1 is SEHNR, CDR2 FQNEAQ (reference sequence). The V and J ends lost 1 base and 2 bases, in that order; junction bases with no gene match: 6. CDR3 coding DNA: TGTGCCAGCAGCTTAGATGGAGTAGCGGGACAAGAGACCCAGTACTTC. Amino acid sequence: CASSLDGVAGQETQYF.

The chain couples TRBV19 to TRBJ2-7; D gene unclear. The CDR3 contains 15 residues. The V end lost 3 bases, the J end lost 3 bases, and 15 bases lay between the germline ends. CDR1 LNHDA and CDR2 SQIVND come from the germline V gene (reference sequence). In DNA, the CDR3 is TGTGCCAGTAGTATGAGGCTCACGGCGTTCTACGAGCAGTACTTC. This encodes CASSMRLTAFYEQYF.

At least ten counts were recorded for this clonotype. J is TRBJ1-4 and V is TRBV11-3; D gene ambiguous. With 5 bases removed from V and 5 bases from J, the gap between germline ends came to 9 bases. From germline, CDR1 is SGHNT and CDR2 YENEEA. The CDR3 has 13 amino acids. The CDR3 region has the DNA TGTGCCAGCAGCCGAGCAAACAATGAAAAACTGTTTTTT. It is translated as CASSRANNEKLFF.

This clonotype was seen at least ten times. The CDR3 DNA follows: TGCAGTGCTAACGACAGAGATTACAATGAGCAGTTCTTC. This encodes CSANDRDYNEQFF. This rearrangement joins TRBV20-1 to TRBJ2-1, with D possibly TRBD1 on 5 matching bases. The V and J ends lost 4 bases and 4 bases respectively, with 11 bases between them. The CDR3 runs to 13 residues. The germline V gene has CDR1 DFQATT and CDR2 SNEGSKA (reference sequence).

Ten or more counts support this clonotype. The chain has TRBV11-3 and TRBJ1-2; 7 bases align to TRBD1. The V gene's germline CDR1 is SGHNT and CDR2 YENEEA. CDR3 size: 16 residues. The trim removed 5 bases at V and 2 bases at J, leaving 11 bases unmatched. In DNA, the CDR3 is TGTGCCAGCAGCCGAATGACAGGGACTTACAACTATGGCTACACCTTC. It codes for CASSRMTGTYNYGYTF.

J is TRBJ2-1 and V is TRBV6-9; tentatively, D is TRBD1 (6 bases). In germline, CDR1 is MNHGY, CDR2 SVAAGI. This CDR3 is 13 amino acids long. Trimming cost V 6 bases and J 9 bases, with 15 bases left between them. The CDR3 DNA is TGTGCCAGCAGATATCTCCAGGGGAGTGAGCAGTTCTTC. It encodes CASRYLQGSEQFF.

This clonotype has at least ten counts. The rearrangement uses TRBV5-6 and TRBJ2-7, with 9 bases aligning to TRBD1. V dropped 7 bases and J dropped 6; count of bases not matched to a gene: 23. CDR1 SGHDT and CDR2 YYEEEE come from the germline V gene. CDR3 size: 18 residues. CDR3 protein: CASRMGVPDRGLGGEQYF. CDR3 in DNA: TGTGCCAGCCGAATGGGGGTTCCGGACAGGGGTCTAGGCGGCGAGCAGTACTTC.

The V gene is TRBV6-1, the J gene TRBJ2-5, with 8 nucleotides matching TRBD1. Per the germline V gene, CDR1 is MNHNS and CDR2 is SASEGT. Losses at the gene ends were 5 bases for V and 5 bases for J; bases not matched to a gene: 10. This CDR3 has 15 amino acids. For the CDR3, the DNA is TGTGCCAGCAGTCAAGGGACAGGTTCCGCCGAGACCCAGTACTTC. Its protein product is CASSQGTGSAETQYF.

This clonotype has more than one count but fewer than ten. The chain employs TRBV6-2 or TRBV6-3 and TRBJ2-3; 11 bases agree with TRBD2. The germline V gene has CDR1 MNHEY and CDR2 SVGEGT. Trimming removed 8 bases from V and 0 bases from J; junction bases left unmatched: 13. This CDR3 comprises 18 residues. CDR3 sequence: CASCSGRDLASSTDTQYF. The CDR3 region has the DNA TGTGCCAGCTGTAGCGGGAGGGACTTAGCCTCTAGCACAGATACGCAGTATTTT.

This clonotype appeared many times. The CDR3 DNA is TGTGCCAGCAGTTTGAGAGCGAGGGGGGGGGTCCAAGAGACCCAGTACTTC. It translates to CASSLRARGGVQETQYF. The chain joins TRBV12-3 or TRBV12-4 to TRBJ2-5; maybe TRBD2 (7 bases). The CDR3 extends over 17 amino acids. V was trimmed by 3 bases and J by 1 base, leaving 18 bases between them.

This rearrangement joins TRBV12-3 or TRBV12-4 to TRBJ2-3, with 9 nucleotides matching TRBD2. The J segment lost 0 bases and the V segment lost 5 bases, leaving 3 bases of the junction unmatched. This CDR3 comprises 15 residues. CDR3 residues: CASSSGRTSTDTQYF. CDR3 nucleotides: TGTGCCAGCAGTAGCGGGAGGACTAGCACAGATACGCAGTATTTT.

This clonotype was seen repeatedly, ten times or more. The chain is built from TRBV3-1 and TRBJ2-3; D gene uncertain. The length of the CDR3 is 15 residues. Trimming pared 1 base from V and 2 bases from J, leaving 10 bases between. CDR1 and CDR2 from the germline V gene are LGHDT and YNNKEL (reference sequence). In DNA form, the CDR3 reads TGTGCCAGCAGCCAAGTTTCTGACTCCACAGATACGCAGTATTTT. It codes for CASSQVSDSTDTQYF.

Many counts were recorded for this clonotype. The rearrangement links TRBV20-1 to TRBJ2-5, with 11 nucleotides matching TRBD2. The CDR3 consists of 14 residues. V lost 5 bases to trimming and J lost 4 bases; unmatched junction nucleotides: 6. Per germline, CDR1 DFQATT and CDR2 SNEGSKA (reference sequence). The CDR3 DNA follows: TGCAGTGCTTCTCTCGGACTAGCGGGAGAGACCCAGTACTTC. This codes for CSASLGLAGETQYF.

Comments on this clonotype: One end of the junction fails to match germline, which may point to a read error. This sequence joins TRBV12-3 or TRBV12-4 and TRBJ2-3, with D possibly TRBD1 on 5 matching bases. The CDR3 length is 15 residues. In nucleotides, the CDR3 is TGTGCCAGCAGTTTAGCCCAGGGTAGCACAGGTACGCAGTATTTT. Translation gives CASSLAQGSTGTQYF.

This clonotype has a count of ten or more. The rearrangement uses TRBV11-3 and TRBJ2-7; D is possibly TRBD1 (6 bases). The CDR3 is 15 amino acids. V was cut by 5 bases and J by 2 bases, with 16 bases left in between. From germline, CDR1 is SGHNT and CDR2 YENEEA. The CDR3 DNA sequence: TGTGCCAGCAGCCTCTCAACAGGGCAAGCCTACGAGCAGTACTTC. Translation gives CASSLSTGQAYEQYF.

At least ten counts were recorded for this clonotype. The chain is built from TRBV28 and TRBJ1-4; D perhaps matches TRBD1 (5 bases). This CDR3 region has 12 residues. V was pared by 7 bases and J by 8 bases, with 11 bases between. The germline V gene encodes CDR1 MDHEN and CDR2 SYDVKM. CDR3 coding DNA: TGTGCCAGCACCGTCGGGGGAGAAAAACTGTTTTTT. It is translated as CASTVGGEKLFF.